This TCR beta chain was observed in a study of blood T cells in healthy people across ages. For the second PCR, which ran for 7 to 11 cycles, a sample-barcoded 5' primer and a J-beta primer mix were used. The authors tagged each cDNA molecule using a template-switch adaptor with 12 random nucleotides. TCRdb passed the 5' RACE reads through MiXCR, listing each CDR3 protein once. The repertoire holds some 1.5 million distinct CDR3 sequences, with roughly 27% as singletons. The CDR3 is 16 residues long. The germline V gene has CDR1 SGHTA and CDR2 FQGNSA. V was pared by 5 bases and J by 4 bases, with 8 bases of the junction left unmatched.

The chain employs TRBV7-2 and TRBJ2-1; 10 bases agree with TRBD2. This TCR was sampled from a woman aged 25 to 39 in good health. Material for sequencing was blood. CDR3 coding DNA: TGTGCCAGCAGCCCAGGTCGGACTAGCGGTTACAATGAGCAGTTCTTC. Translated, it gives CASSPGRTSGYNEQFF.